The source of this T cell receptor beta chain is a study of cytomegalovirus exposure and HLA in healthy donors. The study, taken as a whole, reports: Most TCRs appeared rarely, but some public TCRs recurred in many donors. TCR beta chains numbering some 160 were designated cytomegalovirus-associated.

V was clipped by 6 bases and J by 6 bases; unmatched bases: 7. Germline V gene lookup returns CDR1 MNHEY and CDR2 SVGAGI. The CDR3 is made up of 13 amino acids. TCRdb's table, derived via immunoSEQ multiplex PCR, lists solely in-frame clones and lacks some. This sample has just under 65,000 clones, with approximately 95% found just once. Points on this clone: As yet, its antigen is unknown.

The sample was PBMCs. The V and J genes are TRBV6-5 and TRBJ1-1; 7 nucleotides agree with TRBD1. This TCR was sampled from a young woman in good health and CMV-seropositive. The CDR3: CASSKTGYPEAFF. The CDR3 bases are TGTGCCAGCAGCAAGACAGGGTACCCTGAAGCTTTCTTT.